Listed below are T cell receptor beta chains from one sample, sequenced in a study of CD8+ T cells in alopecia areata. Data came from immunoSEQ multiplex PCR; TCRdb stores just in-frame clones and leaves some out. The sample carries about 70,000 clones, 45% to 50% recorded once. This specimen consisted of CD8+ T cells sorted from blood, obtained at week 0. Receptor source: a human donor with alopecia areata. The CDR3 runs from the conserved cysteine through the conserved F or W. The order of the fields is D gene, clone size, J gene, V gene, CDR3 protein, CDR3 DNA. D genes are given only for firm matches. Only part of the rows carry a size: once, few, many, or a class if the clone is expanded.

-,-,TRBJ1-5,TRBV15,CATSRDRGGQPQHF,TGTGCCACCAGCAGAGATCGGGGAGGTCAGCCCCAGCATTTT
-,-,TRBJ2-7,TRBV27,CASSLSAVSLSYEQYF,TGTGCCAGCAGTCTCTCTGCGGTTTCCCTCTCCTACGAGCAGTACTTC
-,-,TRBJ2-5,TRBV7-2,CASSLGGTYQETQYF,TGTGCCAGCAGCTTAGGAGGAACGTACCAAGAGACCCAGTACTTC
-,-,TRBJ1-1,TRBV27,CASSFVQNTEAFF,TGTGCCAGCAGTTTCGTGCAGAACACTGAAGCTTTCTTT
-,many,TRBJ2-3,TRBV18,CASSTSPSSGDTQYF,TGTGCCAGCTCAACTAGCCCGTCGTCGGGGGATACGCAGTATTTT
TRBD2,many,TRBJ2-7,TRBV9,CASSAFGLAGDEQYF,TGTGCCAGCAGCGCCTTCGGACTAGCGGGAGACGAGCAGTACTTC
TRBD2,-,TRBJ2-5,TRBV7-9,CASSSGQRGKREGRETQYF,TGTGCCAGCAGTTCGGGACAGCGGGGCAAGCGGGAGGGCCGGGAGACCCAGTACTTC
-,-,TRBJ1-2,TRBV4-1,CASSQVQGIGGYTF,TGCGCCAGCAGCCAAGTCCAAGGTATTGGTGGCTACACCTTC
-,-,TRBJ1-5,TRBV27,CASSLGGGGDQPQHF,TGTGCCAGCAGTTTAGGGGGGGGAGGGGATCAGCCCCAGCATTTT
TRBD2,-,TRBJ2-2,TRBV6-1,CATLAAGGGTGELFF,TGTGCCACGCTCGCCGCGGGAGGGGGGACCGGGGAGCTGTTTTTT
TRBD1,-,TRBJ2-7,TRBV6-5,CASSGRDRDYEQYF,TGTGCCAGCAGCGGACGGGACAGAGACTACGAGCAGTACTTC
TRBD2,-,TRBJ2-7,TRBV2,CASSEVAGGSYEQYF,TGTGCCAGCAGTGAAGTGGCGGGAGGGTCCTACGAGCAGTACTTC
-,-,TRBJ2-7,TRBV29-1,CSVISYEQYF,TGCAGCGTTATCTCCTACGAGCAGTACTTC
-,few,TRBJ2-2,TRBV29-1,CSVDIGLRGGGELFF,TGCAGCGTCGATATAGGCCTTAGGGGAGGCGGGGAGCTGTTTTTT
-,-,TRBJ2-3,TRBV6-5,CASTTRRFGTDTQYF,TGTGCCAGCACCACAAGGCGGTTCGGCACAGATACGCAGTATTTT
TRBD2,-,TRBJ2-1,TRBV11-2,CASSWTSGSVEQFF,TGTGCCAGCAGCTGGACTAGCGGGAGTGTTGAGCAGTTCTTC